The 17 T cell receptor beta chains listed next were all sequenced from one sample in a study of blood T cell repertoires in COVID-19. Clones were sequenced by immunoSEQ multiplex PCR, and TCRdb holds only the in-frame ones, with some missing. The sample carries some 120,000 clones, under 85% recorded once. Sequencing was carried out using PBMCs or T cells enriched from blood (not recorded which). All receptors come from a man aged 25 to 40 who had recovered from COVID-19.

The rearrangement uses TRBV29-1 and TRBJ2-1; unclear D gene. Germline V gives CDR1 SQVTM, CDR2 ANQGSEA. This CDR3 is 11 amino acids long. V shed 3 bases and J shed 5 bases, with 5 bases lying between them. CDR3 sequence: CSVDEHNEQFF. CDR3 DNA sequence: TGCAGCGTTGACGAGCACAATGAGCAGTTCTTC.

The chain uses TRBV5-1 and TRBJ2-5, with 8 bases fitting TRBD1. The V and J ends lost 1 base and 0 bases, in that order; junction bases with no gene match: 2. This CDR3 has 15 amino acids. Germline CDR1 reads SGHRS; CDR2 reads YFSETQ. CDR3 loop: CASSLWDRYQETQYF. CDR3 DNA: TGCGCCAGCAGCTTGTGGGACAGGTACCAAGAGACCCAGTACTTC.

The chain recombines TRBV2 with TRBJ1-2; TRBD1 agrees at 8 bases. In germline, CDR1 is SNHLY, CDR2 FYNNEI. The V segment lost 7 bases and the J segment 2 bases; nucleotides outside the gene matches: 9. The CDR3 runs to 15 residues. The CDR3 protein is CASNVDRALNYGYTF. The CDR3 DNA is TGTGCCAGCAATGTGGACAGGGCGTTAAACTATGGCTACACCTTC.

V usage is TRBV4-1 and J usage is TRBJ1-6, with D uncertain. The CDR3 is 19 amino acids. V was shortened by 0 bases and J by 3 bases, with 18 bases between the two germline ends. The V gene's germline CDR1 is MGHRA and CDR2 YSYEKL. CDR3 bases: TGCGCCAGCAGCCAAGATAGGAGGCCAGCAAACTTCTATAATTCACCCCTCCACTTT. Its translation: CASSQDRRPANFYNSPLHF.

The CDR3 nucleotides are TGTGCCAGCAGTTACTCGGGCAGCCCAAATAATGAAAAACTGTTTTTT. As protein: CASSYSGSPNNEKLFF. The chain combines TRBV6-5 with TRBJ1-4; no firm D call. Between the trimmed V and J ends, which lost 0 bases and 4 bases, there was a span of 12 bases. The CDR3 has 16 residues. Germline assignment: CDR1 MNHEY and CDR2 SVGAGI.

V gene TRBV25-1 combines with J gene TRBJ1-1; 7 bases match TRBD1. The CDR3 has 12 amino acids. CDR1 is MGHDK and CDR2 is SYGVNS in the germline V gene. With V trimmed by 8 bases and J by 5 bases, 5 bases remained unmatched. The CDR3 DNA sequence: TGTGCCAGCGTGGCAGGGGGTACTGAAGCTTTCTTT. The encoded protein is CASVAGGTEAFF.

The chain is built from TRBV3-1 (or the pseudogene TRBV3-2) and TRBJ2-2; 7 bases fit TRBD2. The V segment lost 4 bases and the J segment 1 base; nucleotides outside the gene matches: 6. Germline V gene data show CDR1 as LGHDT and CDR2 as YNNKEL (reference sequence). The CDR3 covers 16 residues. CDR3 loop: CASSLGGGKNTGELFF. The DNA for the CDR3 is TGTGCCAGCAGCCTTGGGGGGGGAAAGAACACCGGGGAGCTGTTTTTT.

V gene TRBV21-1 combines with J gene TRBJ1-2. TRBV21-1 is given as a pseudogene. CDR3 length equals 11 residues. The CDR3: CASRVREGYTF. CDR3 DNA sequence: TGTGCCAGCAGAGTTCGCGAGGGCTACACCTTC.

This clone was seen only a few times. The chain is built from TRBV7-3 and TRBJ2-1, with 8 bases matching TRBD1. V shed 2 bases and J 8 bases; nucleotides not matched to a gene: 8. From germline, CDR1 is SGHTA and CDR2 FQGTGA. The CDR3 extends over 15 amino acids. The CDR3 DNA reads TGTGCCAGCAGCTTATCTGGACAGGGTACCCATGAGCAGTTCTTC. Amino acid sequence: CASSLSGQGTHEQFF.

Only a few counts were recorded for this clone. The chain carries TRBV18 and TRBJ1-1, with 8 bases matching TRBD1. Germline assignment: CDR1 KGHSH and CDR2 LQKENI. This CDR3 contains 13 residues. J lost 6 bases, V lost 3 bases, and 3 bases had no gene match. CDR3 amino acids: CASSPATGAEAFF. For the CDR3, the DNA is TGTGCCAGCTCACCCGCGACAGGGGCTGAAGCTTTCTTT.

The V call is TRBV6-5, the J call TRBJ1-6; D may be TRBD1 (5 bases). Germline-derived CDR1 and CDR2 are MNHEY and SVGAGI. CDR3 length: 15 residues. The V and J ends lost 0 bases and 9 bases respectively, with 12 bases between them. CDR3 sequence (DNA): TGTGCCAGCAGTTACTCGGGCCCGGGGGGTTCACCCCTCCACTTT. Amino acids: CASSYSGPGGSPLHF.

The chain is built from TRBV10-1 and TRBJ2-7, with TRBD2 matching over 11 bases. This CDR3 region has 16 residues. The trim removed 7 bases at V and 0 bases at J, leaving 8 bases unmatched. The germline CDR1 and CDR2 sequences are WNHNN and SYGVQD (reference sequence). This CDR3 is CASNNPGLADSYEQYV. As DNA, the CDR3 is TGCGCCAGCAACAACCCGGGACTAGCGGACTCCTACGAGCAGTACGTC.

This clone has a single count. The chain recombines TRBV2 with TRBJ1-2; D is unresolved. The CDR3 loop spans 13 amino acids. Looked up from germline, CDR1 is SNHLY and CDR2 is FYNNEI. The germline V and J ends were trimmed by 2 bases and 3 bases, with 7 bases remaining between them. The chain's CDR3 is CASSEQTDYGYTF. The DNA of the CDR3 is TGTGCCAGCAGTGAACAAACGGACTATGGCTACACCTTC.

V gene TRBV7-8 combines with J gene TRBJ2-7; no reliable D call. CDR1 is SGHVS and CDR2 is FQNEAQ in the germline V gene. The germline V and J ends were trimmed by 1 base and 7 bases, with 14 bases remaining between them. The CDR3 covers 14 residues. This CDR3 is CASSLVGYYEEQYV. Here the CDR3 DNA reads TGTGCCAGCAGCTTAGTTGGGTACTACGAAGAGCAGTACGTC.

V is TRBV15 and J is TRBJ2-2; possible D gene TRBD2, 6 bases. The CDR3 runs to 14 residues. The V end lost 5 bases, the J end lost 3 bases, and 10 bases lay between the germline ends. Looked up from germline, CDR1 is LNHNV and CDR2 is YYDKDF (reference sequence). The CDR3 sequence: CATSLGGDTGELFF. The CDR3 bases are TGTGCCACCAGCCTGGGGGGAGACACCGGGGAGCTGTTTTTT. Filled out from reference TRBV15 and TRBJ2-2, the complete variable domain reads DAMVIQNPRYQVTQFGKPVTLSCSQTLNHNVMYWYQQKSSQAPKLLFHYYDKDFNNEADTPDNFQSRRPNTSFCFLDIRSPGLGDTAMYLCATSLGGDTGELFFGEGSRLTVL.

CDR3 protein: CASSHEGVTEAFF. The DNA of the CDR3 is TGTGCCAGCAGCCATGAGGGAGTAACTGAAGCTTTCTTT. This chain connects TRBV3-1 (or the pseudogene TRBV3-2) to TRBJ1-1; D unresolved. Looked up from germline, CDR1 is LGHDT and CDR2 is YNNKEL (reference sequence). V shed 3 bases and J shed 5 bases, with 10 bases lying between them. The CDR3 has 13 amino acids.

The gene calls are TRBV3-1 (or the pseudogene TRBV3-2) and TRBJ2-3; TRBD2 matches 13 bases. The CDR3 spans 19 residues. Per the germline V gene, CDR1 is LGHDT and CDR2 is YNNKEL (reference sequence). After removal of 2 bases from V and 0 bases from J, the junction contained 8 bases not matched to a gene. The CDR3 DNA reads TGTGCCAGCAGCCAACTACTAGCGGGAGGGTCCTTTAGCACAGATACGCAGTATTTT. It specifies CASSQLLAGGSFSTDTQYF.